These 5 T cell receptor beta chains originate from one sample sequenced in a study of T cells in Graves' hyperthyroidism and ophthalmopathy. Researchers took RNA transcripts and amplified the TCR beta CDR3 regions from them. The HTBI primer set was used in a first-round RT-PCR of the TCR CDR3. TCRdb re-called the multiplex PCR reads through MiXCR, storing one row per CDR3 protein. The sample yields 490,000 or so distinct CDR3 sequences, about 20% seen once. The sequenced sample consisted of blood. The source of these receptors is a woman aged 70-85 years with Graves' ophthalmopathy.

The chain combines TRBV19 with TRBJ1-1; no clear D. V lost 2 bases and J 2 bases, leaving 6 bases between the germline ends. Looked up from germline, CDR1 is LNHDA and CDR2 is SQIVND (reference sequence). There are 13 residues in the CDR3. CDR3 amino acids: CASSISRNTEAFF. CDR3 DNA sequence: TGTGCCAGTAGTATAAGCAGAAACACTGAAGCTTTCTTT.

The chain is built from TRBV28 and TRBJ1-2; weak D call: TRBD1 (6 bases). The CDR3 is 15 residues long. V was trimmed by 6 bases and J by 4 bases, leaving 18 bases between them. Germline lookup yields CDR1 MDHEN and CDR2 SYDVKM. This CDR3 is CASSHPKGGVYGYTF. Here the CDR3 DNA reads TGTGCCAGCAGCCACCCAAAGGGGGGTGTCTATGGCTACACCTTC.

The rearrangement links TRBV3-1 to TRBJ2-3, with TRBD2 matching over 8 bases. The germline V gene encodes CDR1 LGHDT and CDR2 YNNKEL (reference sequence). V dropped 0 bases and J dropped 7; count of bases not matched to a gene: 6. CDR3 length: 15 amino acids. CDR3 DNA: TGTGCCAGCAGCCAAGATCTTACTAGCGGTTATACGCAGTATTTT. Amino acid sequence: CASSQDLTSGYTQYF.

V and J are TRBV4-1 and TRBJ2-3; possible D gene TRBD1, 7 bases. From germline, CDR1 is MGHRA and CDR2 YSYEKL. With 4 bases removed from V and 0 bases from J, the gap between germline ends came to 14 bases. This CDR3 contains 16 residues. The CDR3 nucleotides are TGCGCCAGCAGCCTACGCGGGACAGCTAGCACAGATACGCAGTATTTT. Residues: CASSLRGTASTDTQYF.

In this sample, this clonotype turned up a few times. The chain combines TRBV29-1 with TRBJ2-7, with 10 bases lining up with TRBD2. The V gene end was trimmed by 8 bases and the J gene end by 7 bases; junction bases not matched to a gene: 14. Germline lookup yields CDR1 SQVTM and CDR2 ANQGSEA. The CDR3 is 14 residues long. In DNA, the CDR3 is TGCAGCATACTAGCGGGACCATCTAGAGTGGAGCAGTACTTC. It yields the protein CSILAGPSRVEQYF.